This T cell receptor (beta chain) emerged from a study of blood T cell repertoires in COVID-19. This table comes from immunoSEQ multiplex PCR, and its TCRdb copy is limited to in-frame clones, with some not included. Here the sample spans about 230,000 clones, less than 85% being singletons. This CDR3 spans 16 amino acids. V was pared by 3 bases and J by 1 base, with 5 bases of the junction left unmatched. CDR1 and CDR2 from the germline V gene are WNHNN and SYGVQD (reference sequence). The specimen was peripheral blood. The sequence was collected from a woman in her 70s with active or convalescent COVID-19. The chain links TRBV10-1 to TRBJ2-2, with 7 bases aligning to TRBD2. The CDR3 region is CASSDPGGVNTGELFF. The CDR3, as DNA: TGCGCCAGCAGTGATCCTGGGGGGGTGAACACCGGGGAGCTGTTTTTT.